Listed below are T cell receptor beta chains from one sample, sequenced in a study of cytomegalovirus exposure and HLA in healthy donors. TCRdb's table, derived via immunoSEQ multiplex PCR, lists solely in-frame clones and lacks some. The sample lists roughly 84,000 clones; about nine tenths were seen once. Material: PBMCs. The receptors were gathered from a man aged 30 to 39 in good health and CMV-seronegative. The CDR3 runs from the conserved cysteine through the conserved F or W. A D gene is named only where the DNA matches it firmly. The size of a clone is reported for some rows only, either as once, few or many, or as a class for expanded clones.

J: TRBJ2-1; V: TRBV9; length: 16; size: once; D: TRBD2; DNA: TGTGCCAGCAGCGCCTACTATAGCGGGGGGAGCAATGAGCAGTTCTTC; CDR3: CASSAYYSGGSNEQFF
J: TRBJ1-3; V: TRBV28; length: 15; size: .; D: .; DNA: TGTGCCAGCAGTCACTCGCAGGGTTATGGAAACACCATATATTTT; CDR3: CASSHSQGYGNTIYF
J: TRBJ2-7; V: TRBV27; length: 14; size: .; D: .; DNA: TGTGCCAGCAGTTTATCGACAGGCCCCTACGAGCAGTACTTC; CDR3: CASSLSTGPYEQYF
J: TRBJ1-2; V: TRBV5-1; length: 14; size: .; D: TRBD1; DNA: TGCGCCAGCAGCCCGGACAGGGGTGGGTATGGCTACACCTTC; CDR3: CASSPDRGGYGYTF
J: TRBJ2-3; V: TRBV21-1; length: 16; size: .; D: .; DNA: TGTGCCAGCAACTACTGGGGGGAGGGCCCAGTAGATACGCAGTATTTT; CDR3: CASNYWGEGPVDTQYF
J: TRBJ2-1; V: TRBV5-1; length: 16; size: .; D: .; DNA: TGCGCCAGCAGCTTGAATCCCAAAGGGGGAGGGGTTGAGCAGTTCTTC; CDR3: CASSLNPKGGGVEQFF
J: TRBJ2-2; V: TRBV11-2; length: 15; size: .; D: TRBD1; DNA: TGTGCCAGCAGCGCGGACAGGGGGCGGAGCGGGGAGCTGTTTTTT; CDR3: CASSADRGRSGELFF
J: TRBJ1-2; V: TRBV11-2; length: 17; size: .; D: .; DNA: TGTGCCAGCAGACCCGGGACTAAAGGTCGTGGTGTCTATGGCTACACCTTC; CDR3: CASRPGTKGRGVYGYTF
J: TRBJ2-5; V: TRBV15; length: 14; size: once; D: .; DNA: TGTGCCACCAGCACAGTAGGCGGGACCGAGACCCAGTACTTC; CDR3: CATSTVGGTETQYF
J: TRBJ2-3; V: TRBV6-4; length: 17; size: .; D: .; DNA: TGTGCCAGCAGTGACTCGATCTTAGACTCAGGGGCAGATACGCAGTATTTT; CDR3: CASSDSILDSGADTQYF
J: TRBJ2-2; V: TRBV10-2; length: 15; size: once; D: .; DNA: TGCGCCAGCAGTGAGTCGAAAGAGGGAATCGGGGAGCTGTTTTTT; CDR3: CASSESKEGIGELFF
J: TRBJ2-1; V: TRBV9; length: 15; size: .; D: .; DNA: TGTGCCAGCAGCGTAGGCGGGGGCCCAATCAATGAGCAGTTCTTC; CDR3: CASSVGGGPINEQFF
J: TRBJ2-7; V: TRBV10-2; length: 14; size: .; D: TRBD1; DNA: TGCGCCAGCAGTGAGGGACAGGTTAAAAACGAGCAGTACTTC; CDR3: CASSEGQVKNEQYF
J: TRBJ1-2; V: TRBV21-1; length: 15; size: once; D: .; DNA: TGTGCGACCTTTGGAGGTTGTGGGCCTAACTATGGCTACACCTTC; CDR3: CATFGGCGPNYGYTF
J: TRBJ2-7; V: TRBV29-1; length: 12; size: .; D: TRBD1; DNA: TGCAGCGCAAGGACAGGGGGCGAGGAGCAGTACTTC; CDR3: CSARTGGEEQYF
J: TRBJ1-6; V: TRBV5-4; length: 14; size: .; D: .; DNA: TGTGCCAGCAGCTCCGGGACACCCGTCTCACCCCTCCACTTT; CDR3: CASSSGTPVSPLHF
J: TRBJ1-2; V: TRBV6-4; length: 16; size: .; D: .; DNA: TGTGCCAGCAGTGACTCGGTTAATCAGGGTTACTATGGCTACACCTTC; CDR3: CASSDSVNQGYYGYTF
J: TRBJ1-1; V: TRBV7-9; length: 13; size: .; D: .; DNA: TGTGCCAGCAGCTTAGCGGGAGAGTTCGAAGCTTTCTTT; CDR3: CASSLAGEFEAFF
J: TRBJ2-7; V: TRBV7-2; length: 15; size: few; D: TRBD2; DNA: TGTGCCAGCAGCTTAGGCGGTAGCGGGCCCAGCGAGCAGTACTTC; CDR3: CASSLGGSGPSEQYF
J: TRBJ1-2; V: TRBV29-1; length: 16; size: .; D: .; DNA: TGCAGCGTGGGGGAGGCAGGGTCCAATAACGGCTATGGCTACACCTTC; CDR3: CSVGEAGSNNGYGYTF
J: TRBJ2-1; V: TRBV6-4; length: 15; size: few; D: TRBD2; DNA: TGTGCCAGCAGTGACTCCGCGGGGGCCTACAATGAGCAGTTCTTC; CDR3: CASSDSAGAYNEQFF
J: TRBJ1-1; V: TRBV18; length: 13; size: .; D: .; DNA: TGTGCCAGCTCGCGACAGGATTACACTGAAGCTTTCTTT; CDR3: CASSRQDYTEAFF
J: TRBJ2-3; V: TRBV7-9; length: 15; size: .; D: TRBD1; DNA: TGTGCCAGCGAACCCCGGGACAGTAGCACAGATACGCAGTATTTT; CDR3: CASEPRDSSTDTQYF
J: TRBJ1-5; V: TRBV6-6; length: 14; size: .; D: TRBD1; DNA: TGTGCCAGCAGTCAGGGACAGGGCGCTCAGCCCCAGCATTTT; CDR3: CASSQGQGAQPQHF
J: TRBJ1-6; V: TRBV11-2; length: 14; size: .; D: .; DNA: TGTGCCAGCAGCTCGAACGCAGGGGATTCACCCCTCCACTTT; CDR3: CASSSNAGDSPLHF
J: TRBJ2-3; V: TRBV4-2; length: 14; size: .; D: .; DNA: TGTGCCAGCAGCCAAATAGCGGGCACAGATACGCAGTATTTT; CDR3: CASSQIAGTDTQYF
J: TRBJ1-2; V: TRBV19; length: 16; size: .; D: .; DNA: TGTGCCAGTAGTCCATCCCCCCCCGGGGTAATGAGTGGCTACACCTTC; CDR3: CASSPSPPGVMSGYTF
J: TRBJ1-2; V: TRBV9; length: 14; size: .; D: .; DNA: TGTGCCAGCGCAAGAGGGGAGGGATCCTATGGCTACACCTTC; CDR3: CASARGEGSYGYTF
J: TRBJ2-2; V: TRBV2; length: 13; size: once; D: .; DNA: TGTGCCATCGGTGGGGGGATCACCGGGGAGCTGTTTTTT; CDR3: CAIGGGITGELFF
J: TRBJ1-2; V: TRBV28; length: 12; size: .; D: .; DNA: TGTGCCAGCAGTCCACTTAACTATGGCTACACCTTC; CDR3: CASSPLNYGYTF
J: TRBJ1-3; V: TRBV7-9; length: 16; size: .; D: .; DNA: TGTGCCAGCAGCGCCCGGGGATGGGGCTCTGGAAACACCATATATTTT; CDR3: CASSARGWGSGNTIYF
J: TRBJ2-1; V: TRBV5-1; length: 16; size: once; D: TRBD2; DNA: TGCGCCAGCAGCTTGGAAAGACTAGCGGGAGGGAATGAGCAGTTCTTC; CDR3: CASSLERLAGGNEQFF
J: TRBJ1-5; V: TRBV28; length: 15; size: .; D: .; DNA: TGTGCCAGCAGACCTACAGGATTGCCCAATCAGCCCCAGCATTTT; CDR3: CASRPTGLPNQPQHF
J: TRBJ1-4; V: TRBV2; length: 15; size: .; D: .; DNA: TGTGCCAGCAGTCGAGGTACGGGACAAGTTGAAAAACTGTTTTTT; CDR3: CASSRGTGQVEKLFF
J: TRBJ2-2; V: TRBV2; length: 16; size: .; D: TRBD1; DNA: TGTGCCAGCCAGGACAGGGAAGGTTTCCCCACCGGGGAGCTGTTTTTT; CDR3: CASQDREGFPTGELFF
J: TRBJ1-3; V: TRBV7-9; length: 14; size: .; D: .; DNA: TGTGCCAGCAGCTTAGGGGGGGATGGAAACACCATATATTTT; CDR3: CASSLGGDGNTIYF
J: TRBJ2-7; V: TRBV18; length: 13; size: .; D: .; DNA: TGTGCCAGCTCACCTGGGGGAGGCTACGAGCAGTACTTC; CDR3: CASSPGGGYEQYF
J: TRBJ1-2; V: TRBV11-2; length: 13; size: .; D: .; DNA: TGTGCCAGCAGCAACCCAAAAACATTTGGCTACACCTTC; CDR3: CASSNPKTFGYTF
J: TRBJ1-1; V: TRBV28; length: 17; size: .; D: TRBD1; DNA: TGTGCCAGCAGTTTACCCAGGACAGGGGAGAGGGACACTGAAGCTTTCTTT; CDR3: CASSLPRTGERDTEAFF
J: TRBJ1-1; V: TRBV13; length: 15; size: .; D: TRBD1; DNA: TGTGCCAGCAGCTTAGACAGGGGGATGTTCACTGAAGCTTTCTTT; CDR3: CASSLDRGMFTEAFF
J: TRBJ2-3; V: TRBV10-3; length: 16; size: .; D: .; DNA: TGTGCCATCAGTGTAGGAGGGGACAGCGTCACAGATACGCAGTATTTT; CDR3: CAISVGGDSVTDTQYF
J: TRBJ2-5; V: TRBV19; length: 13; size: .; D: TRBD1; DNA: TGTGCCAGTAGTATTCAGGGGGCGCGACCCCAGTACTTC; CDR3: CASSIQGARPQYF
J: TRBJ2-2; V: TRBV11-2; length: 11; size: .; D: .; DNA: TGTGCCAGCAGTCCCGGCGGGGAGCTGTTTTTT; CDR3: CASSPGGELFF
J: TRBJ1-6; V: TRBV18; length: 17; size: .; D: TRBD1; DNA: TGTGCCAGCTCACCACTGACCAGGACAGGTCGGAATTCACCCCTCCACTTT; CDR3: CASSPLTRTGRNSPLHF
J: TRBJ2-1; V: TRBV5-1; length: 15; size: .; D: .; DNA: TGCGCCAGCAGCTTCCAAAAGAGAAACAGCAATGAGCAGTTCTTC; CDR3: CASSFQKRNSNEQFF
J: TRBJ2-7; V: TRBV18; length: 14; size: .; D: .; DNA: TGTGCCAGCTCACCATTCGAACAGACCTACGAGCAGTACTTC; CDR3: CASSPFEQTYEQYF
J: TRBJ2-3; V: TRBV7-9; length: 16; size: .; D: TRBD1; DNA: TGTGCCAGCAGCACGTCCGGGACAGGTTTCACAGATACGCAGTATTTT; CDR3: CASSTSGTGFTDTQYF
J: TRBJ2-2; V: TRBV28; length: 17; size: once; D: .; DNA: TGTGCCAGCAGTTCAGGGACGGATTTGGCGGGAACCGGGGAGCTGTTTTTT; CDR3: CASSSGTDLAGTGELFF
J: TRBJ1-2; V: TRBV5-6; length: 13; size: once; D: .; DNA: TGTGCCAGCAGCTTGTCCAGTCAGGGTGGCTACACCTTC; CDR3: CASSLSSQGGYTF
J: TRBJ2-7; V: TRBV19; length: 14; size: few; D: TRBD1; DNA: TGTGCCAGTAGTGTACCGGGACAGGACTACGAGCAGTACTTC; CDR3: CASSVPGQDYEQYF
J: TRBJ1-4; V: TRBV5-1; length: 17; size: .; D: TRBD1; DNA: TGCGCCAGCAGCCCCGGACAGGGCATTGCAACTAATGAAAAACTGTTTTTT; CDR3: CASSPGQGIATNEKLFF
J: TRBJ2-2; V: TRBV5-1; length: 14; size: .; D: .; DNA: TGCGCCAGCAGCTCCACAGGGTTGACCGGGGAGCTGTTTTTT; CDR3: CASSSTGLTGELFF
J: TRBJ2-1; V: TRBV7-3; length: 14; size: .; D: .; DNA: TGTGCCAGCAGCCGCTCGGACAGACACAATGAGCAGTTCTTC; CDR3: CASSRSDRHNEQFF
J: TRBJ1-1; V: TRBV29-1; length: 14; size: .; D: TRBD1; DNA: TGCAGCGTTGCAGCAGGGGGTAGTAGCACTGAAGCTTTCTTT; CDR3: CSVAAGGSSTEAFF
J: TRBJ1-4; V: TRBV5-1; length: 15; size: .; D: TRBD1; DNA: TGCGCCAGCAGCTTGGCGAGGGGGCAGGATGAAAAACTGTTTTTT; CDR3: CASSLARGQDEKLFF
J: TRBJ2-3; V: TRBV2; length: 12; size: .; D: .; DNA: TGTGCCAGCAGGGCCAGCACAGATACGCAGTATTTT; CDR3: CASRASTDTQYF
J: TRBJ1-6; V: TRBV5-1; length: 15; size: few; D: .; DNA: TGCGCCAGCAGCTTATTTACCCCAGGTGAGTCACCCCTCCACTTT; CDR3: CASSLFTPGESPLHF
J: TRBJ2-7; V: TRBV11-2; length: 14; size: .; D: TRBD1; DNA: TGTGCCAGCAGTTCCGACAGGGCTCTCACAGGGCAGTACTTC; CDR3: CASSSDRALTGQYF
J: TRBJ1-5; V: TRBV25-1; length: 13; size: .; D: TRBD1; DNA: TGTGCCAGCAGTGGACAGGGCAGCCAGCCCCAGCATTTT; CDR3: CASSGQGSQPQHF